This T cell receptor beta chain was captured in a study of cytomegalovirus exposure and HLA in healthy donors. Study-wide points: A cluster of highly shared sequence variants was likely a sequencing artifact. Indistinguishable V segments such as TRBV6-2 and TRBV6-3 were excluded.

The PCR made use of 60 Vbeta and 13 Jbeta primers. Sequencing used immunoSEQ multiplex PCR; TCRdb keeps in-frame clones, though not all of them. The sample includes 85,000 to 100,000 clones, around 86% of them seen just once. For this clone: What it recognizes is unknown.

The CDR3 covers 16 residues. The V segment lost 6 bases and the J segment 3 bases; nucleotides outside the gene matches: 10. CDR1 and CDR2 from the germline V gene are MDHEN and SYDVKM. The chain carries TRBV28 and TRBJ2-3, with 9 bases that match TRBD2. The sample consisted of PBMCs. The receptor's source is a man aged 30 to 45 in good health and CMV-seropositive. The DNA for the CDR3 is TGTGCCAGCAGGCCCATCCTAGCGGGAAGAACAGATACGCAGTATTTT. This codes for CASRPILAGRTDTQYF.